One and the same sample provided the 21 T cell receptor beta chains below, sequenced in a study of shared clonotypes between healthy human individuals. Positive CCR7 selection of CD45RO-negative cells yielded the naive CD8 cells, and terminally differentiated effector memory CD45RA+ cells were excluded. Only in-frame clones appear in the TCRdb table, and some are missing; sequencing was by immunoSEQ multiplex PCR. The data contain around 2,000,000 clones, about 95% of them singletons. Sequenced: naive CD8+ T cells sorted from blood. All receptors come from a man in his late teens or twenties in good health.

The chain carries TRBV27 and TRBJ1-1; D is undetermined. The CDR3 is made up of 16 amino acids. Germline CDR1 is MNHEY and CDR2 is SMNVEV (reference sequence). Between the trimmed V and J ends, which lost 0 bases and 0 bases, there was a span of 11 bases. The CDR3 DNA reads as TGTGCCAGCAGTTTATCTCCGACGGGCATGAACACTGAAGCTTTCTTT. Protein sequence: CASSLSPTGMNTEAFF.

As to this clone: This sample also contains other DNA sequences that code for the same CDR3. The chain is built from TRBV29-1 and TRBJ2-7; D gene unclear. Trimming cost V 1 base and J 3 bases, with 7 bases left between them. The CDR3 is 12 residues long. Per germline, CDR1 SQVTM and CDR2 ANQGSEA. As DNA, the CDR3 is TGCAGCGTTGAAGGGGATGGCTACGAGCAGTACTTC. Protein product: CSVEGDGYEQYF.

This clone turned up a few times. The CDR3 nucleotides are TGTGCCAGCAGCTTATATTCCGGGACTAGAGGCTCCTACGAGCAGTACTTC. Protein sequence: CASSLYSGTRGSYEQYF. The chain carries TRBV5-6 and TRBJ2-7; the match to TRBD2 covers 8 bases. Germline assignment: CDR1 SGHDT and CDR2 YYEEEE. Trimming at V came to 2 bases and at J to 0 bases, leaving 10 bases not matched to a gene. CDR3 length: 17 residues.

The genes are TRBV5-4 and TRBJ2-1, with TRBD1 matching 8 bases. V lost 4 bases and J lost 5; bases outside the gene matches: 8. Germline V lookup: CDR1 SGHNT, CDR2 YYREEE (reference sequence). CDR3 length equals 15 residues. The CDR3 bases are TGTGCCAGCAGCGCAATCGGGACAGGAGACAATGAGCAGTTCTTC. Protein product: CASSAIGTGDNEQFF.

The chain couples TRBV7-9 to TRBJ2-7, with 10 bases that match TRBD2. Trimming cost V 2 bases and J 3 bases; bases outside gene matches: 7. The V gene's germline CDR1 is SEHNR and CDR2 FQNEAQ (reference sequence). The CDR3 totals 16 residues. The CDR3 DNA sequence: TGTGCCAGCAGCTTAATGGGGGGACTAGCGAGCTACGAGCAGTACTTC. It specifies CASSLMGGLASYEQYF.

Concerning this clone itself: At the DNA level, this CDR3 is encoded by other sequences in the same sample as well. J is TRBJ2-2 and V is TRBV15; a possible D gene is TRBD1 (6 bases). The CDR3 sequence is 14 residues long. V was pared by 3 bases and J by 4 bases, with 9 bases between. Germline V CDR1 and CDR2: LNHNV, YYDKDF (reference sequence). CDR3 DNA: TGTGCCACCAGCAGGGGCAGGGGCACCGGGGAGCTGTTTTTT. Amino acid sequence: CATSRGRGTGELFF.

The chain combines TRBV5-4 with TRBJ2-2; D not resolved. Germline V lookup: CDR1 SGHNT, CDR2 YYREEE (reference sequence). The ends were cut back, 0 bases at V and 5 bases at J, with 5 bases in the middle. The CDR3 loop spans 13 amino acids. CDR3 nucleotides: TGTGCCAGCAGCTTGGACAGTACCGGGGAGCTGTTTTTT. Amino acids: CASSLDSTGELFF.

The J gene is TRBJ1-2, the V gene TRBV13; 8 nucleotides agree with TRBD1. In germline, CDR1 is PRHDT, CDR2 FYEKMQ (reference sequence). This CDR3 comprises 19 residues. Trimming at V came to 0 bases and at J to 0 bases, leaving 12 bases not matched to a gene. This chain's CDR3 is CASSLGSWAGGDSNYGYTF. CDR3 DNA sequence: TGTGCCAGCAGCTTAGGTTCCTGGGCAGGGGGCGATTCTAACTATGGCTACACCTTC.

The count of this clone is one. The chain carries TRBV5-5 and TRBJ1-1; TRBD1 is a possible D gene (5 bases). The V gene's germline CDR1 is SGHKS and CDR2 YYEKEE (reference sequence). This CDR3 comprises 14 residues. V lost 3 bases and J 4 bases, leaving 13 bases between the germline ends. Here the CDR3 DNA reads TGTGCCAGCAGCTACGGGACGTCTTCCACTGAAGCTTTCTTT. It specifies CASSYGTSSTEAFF.

CDR3 residues: CASSPRTRYWEQYF. DNA of the CDR3: TGTGCCAGCAGTCCAAGGACAAGGTACTGGGAGCAGTACTTC. The chain employs TRBV27 and TRBJ2-7; D perhaps matches TRBD1 (5 bases). CDR3 size: 14 residues. V lost 5 bases to trimming and J lost 7 bases, with 18 bases between them. CDR1 and CDR2 (germline): MNHEY, SMNVEV (reference sequence).

The chain combines TRBV7-9 with TRBJ2-1; D gene ambiguous. The CDR3 has 11 amino acids. V gave up 7 bases and J gave up 10 bases, with 11 bases separating them. Germline CDR1 reads SEHNR; CDR2 reads FQNEAQ (reference sequence). CDR3 protein: CASIYGWEQFF. CDR3 DNA sequence: TGTGCCAGCATCTACGGGTGGGAGCAGTTCTTC.

The rearrangement joins TRBV9 to TRBJ2-7, with 8 bases lining up with TRBD1. The trim removed 3 bases at V and 4 bases at J, leaving 6 bases unmatched. This CDR3 contains 14 residues. CDR1 SGDLS and CDR2 YYNGEE come from the germline V gene. For the CDR3, the DNA is TGTGCCAGCAGCGCGCAAAACAGGGGGTACGAGCAGTACTTC. This codes for CASSAQNRGYEQYF.

This clone was found once. The CDR3 sequence is CASSLELSSMPGQDNYGYTF. CDR3 nucleotide sequence: TGTGCCAGCAGCTTAGAACTGTCCTCCATGCCGGGACAGGATAACTATGGCTACACCTTC. This chain joins TRBV11-2 and TRBJ1-2, with TRBD1 identical over 8 bases. Germline values: CDR1 SGHAT, CDR2 FQNNGV. The CDR3 contains 20 residues. V dropped 0 bases and J dropped 1; count of bases not matched to a gene: 16.

This rearrangement joins TRBV21-1 to TRBJ1-6; the table names TRBD1, a call not compared with the DNA. TRBV21-1 constitutes a pseudogene. CDR3 size: 15 residues. CDR3 coding DNA: TGTGCCAGCAGCAGCCAGGGATTACATAATTCACCCCTCCACTTT. As protein: CASSSQGLHNSPLHF.

The chain employs TRBV7-2 and TRBJ2-2; possibly TRBD1 for D (6 bases). The germline V gene has CDR1 SGHTA and CDR2 FQGNSA. This CDR3 is 15 amino acids long. V was clipped by 1 base and J by 3 bases, with 9 bases between them. The CDR3 spells CASSLVQGDTGELFF. The CDR3 bases are TGTGCCAGCAGCTTAGTACAGGGTGACACCGGGGAGCTGTTTTTT.

The chain is built from TRBV5-6 and TRBJ1-4; D unresolved. This CDR3 is built from 13 residues. CDR1 SGHDT and CDR2 YYEEEE come from the germline V gene. V lost 0 bases and J lost 6, with 6 bases in between. The CDR3 sequence: CASSLEGDEKLFF. CDR3 sequence (DNA): TGTGCCAGCAGCTTGGAAGGCGATGAAAAACTGTTTTTT.

The rearrangement uses TRBV27 and TRBJ1-1, with D hard to call. The CDR3 runs to 13 residues. V shed 3 bases and J shed 7 bases, with 12 bases lying between them. Germline values: CDR1 MNHEY, CDR2 SMNVEV (reference sequence). In nucleotides, the CDR3 is TGTGCCAGCAGTTTGGGGAGGCCAAATGAAGCTTTCTTT. Its protein is CASSLGRPNEAFF.

The chain joins TRBV21-1 to TRBJ2-7; the table's D call of TRBD1 was not tested on the DNA. TRBV21-1 is a pseudogene. The CDR3 sequence is 10 residues long. CDR3 residues: CGGTWYEQYF. The CDR3 DNA reads as TGTGGGGGGACATGGTACGAGCAGTACTTC.

The J gene is TRBJ2-2, the V gene TRBV5-1, with D perhaps TRBD2 (5 bases). Trimming left V 4 bases short and J 6 bases short, with 10 bases between. The CDR3 covers 13 residues. The V gene's germline CDR1 is SGHRS and CDR2 YFSETQ. The DNA for the CDR3 is TGCGCCAGCAGCCCAACTAGGCCCGGGGAGCTGTTTTTT. This codes for CASSPTRPGELFF. Based on the CDR3 plus reference TRBV5-1 and TRBJ2-2, the full variable domain is KAGVTQTPRYLIKTRGQQVTLSCSPISGHRSVSWYQQTPGQGLQFLFEYFSETQRNKGNFPGRFSGRQFSNSRSEMNVSTLELGDSALYLCASSPTRPGELFFGEGSRLTVL.

In this sample, this clone turned up a few times. This chain uses TRBV19 with TRBJ1-1; D is uncertain. Germline CDR1 reads LNHDA; CDR2 reads SQIVND (reference sequence). The CDR3 runs to 13 residues. V was pared by 6 bases and J by 4 bases, with 12 bases between. In DNA form, the CDR3 reads TGTGCCAGTAGCTATCTCGATGGCACTGAAGCTTTCTTT. This encodes CASSYLDGTEAFF.

The rearrangement links TRBV4-1 to TRBJ1-2; D perhaps matches TRBD1 (5 bases). The CDR3 consists of 15 residues. Germline V gives CDR1 MGHRA, CDR2 YSYEKL. Trimming removed 1 base at V and 6 bases at J, with 15 bases between. The CDR3 spells CASSQAYRSRDGYTF. The CDR3 nucleotides are TGCGCCAGCAGCCAAGCTTACAGGTCCCGGGATGGCTACACCTTC.